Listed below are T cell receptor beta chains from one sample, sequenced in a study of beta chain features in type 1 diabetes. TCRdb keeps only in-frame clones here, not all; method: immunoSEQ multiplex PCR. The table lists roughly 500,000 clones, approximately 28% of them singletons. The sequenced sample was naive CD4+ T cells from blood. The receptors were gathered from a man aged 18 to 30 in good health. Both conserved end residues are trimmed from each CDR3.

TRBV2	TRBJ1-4	ASRQGPTGVLF
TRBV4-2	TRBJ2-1	ASSSGTVDNEQF
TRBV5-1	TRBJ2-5	ASSLGTGQETQY
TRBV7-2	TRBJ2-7	ASSFGSGSSYEQY
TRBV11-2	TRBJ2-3	ASIRVGGRTDTQY
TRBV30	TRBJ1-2	AWETGMFSYGYT
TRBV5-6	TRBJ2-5	ASSLLRDHQETQY
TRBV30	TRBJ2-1	AWSGLASIYNEQF
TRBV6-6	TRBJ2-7	ASNPSGGIAYEQY
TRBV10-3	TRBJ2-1	AISEEELTNNEQF
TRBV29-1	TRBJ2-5	SVARTGNGLGETQY
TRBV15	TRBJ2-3	ATSRGTTDTDTQY
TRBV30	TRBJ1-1	AWSVSHLGF
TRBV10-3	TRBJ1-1	AISERGPGAEAF
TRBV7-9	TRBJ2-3	ASSFQGGLAGGPRDTQY
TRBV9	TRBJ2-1	ASSVEWGAGGDNEQF
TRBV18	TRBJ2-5	ASSPESVARETQY
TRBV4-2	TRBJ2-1	ASSQRTGEQF
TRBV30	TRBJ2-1	AHGVAGGLDNEQF
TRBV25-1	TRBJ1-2	ASTGAPVANYGYT
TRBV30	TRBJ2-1	AWSVLKLANEQF
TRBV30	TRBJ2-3	AWSAGGRNTDTQY
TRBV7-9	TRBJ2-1	ASSPLGAGNEQF
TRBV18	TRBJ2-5	ASSPSGSETQY
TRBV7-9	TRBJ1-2	ASSRDRATYGYT
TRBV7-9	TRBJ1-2	ASSLAAVGEGYT
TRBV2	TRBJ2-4	ASSGTSGRGDIQY
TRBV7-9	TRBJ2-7	ASSQDNSGRLSYEQY
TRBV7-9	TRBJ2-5	ASSFASMLQETQY
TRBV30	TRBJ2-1	AWSRTSGNEQF
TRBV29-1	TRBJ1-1	SVVAGAAEAF
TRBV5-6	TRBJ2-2	ASSFDPNTGELF
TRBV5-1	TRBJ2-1	ASSFGTGPLNEQF
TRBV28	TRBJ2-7	ASTGRVPYEQY
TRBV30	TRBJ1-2	AWSVTGGSYGYT
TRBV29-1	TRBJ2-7	SAGEYEQY
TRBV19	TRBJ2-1	ASSTGLVNEQF
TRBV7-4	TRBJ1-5	ASTWGSYQPQH
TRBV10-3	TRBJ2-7	ACANSYEQY
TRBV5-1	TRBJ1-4	ASSLIIGATNEKLF
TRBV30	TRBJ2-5	AWSTSGTRETQY
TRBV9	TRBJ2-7	ASSVGPDFGYEQY
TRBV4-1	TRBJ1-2	ASSPPGGGGYT
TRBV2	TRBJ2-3	ASSEALLDTQY
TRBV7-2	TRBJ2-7	ASSLAGTGYYEQY
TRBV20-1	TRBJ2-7	SGSRAYEQY
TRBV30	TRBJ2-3	AWSVRAATTDTQY
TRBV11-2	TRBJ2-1	ASSLGAYNEQF
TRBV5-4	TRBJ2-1	ASSLSGPYNEQF
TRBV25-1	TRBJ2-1	ASSALNEQF
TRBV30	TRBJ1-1	AWREQGGGF
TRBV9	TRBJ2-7	ASSVLSDSYEQY
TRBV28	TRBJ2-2	ASRTGGYTGELF
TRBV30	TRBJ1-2	AWNPDRGYGYT
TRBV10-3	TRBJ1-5	AISPGDPQPQH